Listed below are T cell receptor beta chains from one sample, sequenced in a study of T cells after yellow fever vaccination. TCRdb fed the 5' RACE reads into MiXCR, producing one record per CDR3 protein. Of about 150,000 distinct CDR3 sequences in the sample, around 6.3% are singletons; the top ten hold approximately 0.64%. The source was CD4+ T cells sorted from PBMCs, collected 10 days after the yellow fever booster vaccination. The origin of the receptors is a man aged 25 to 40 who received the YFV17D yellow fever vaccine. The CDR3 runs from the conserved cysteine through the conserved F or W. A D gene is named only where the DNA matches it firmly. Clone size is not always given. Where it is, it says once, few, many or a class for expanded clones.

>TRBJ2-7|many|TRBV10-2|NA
TGCGCCAGCAGTGAGGGCTGGGGGAGTGCTCTCGAGCAGTACTTC
CASSEGWGSALEQYF
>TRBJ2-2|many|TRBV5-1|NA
TGCGCCAGCAGCTTGGGTGGGCCAGGCACCGGGGAGCTGTTTTTT
CASSLGGPGTGELFF
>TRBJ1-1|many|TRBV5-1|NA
TGCGCCAGCAGCTTGGGATGGGACACTGAAGCTTTCTTT
CASSLGWDTEAFF
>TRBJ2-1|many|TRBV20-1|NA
TGCAGTGCTAGGAGGAATTCCTACAATGAGCAGTTCTTC
CSARRNSYNEQFF
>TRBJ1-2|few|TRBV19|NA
TGTGCCAGTAGTATAACGGGACTTCCTGGCTACACCTTC
CASSITGLPGYTF
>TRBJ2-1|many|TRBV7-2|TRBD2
TGTGCCAGCAGCTTCTGGGGTAGCGGGAGTAGAGGAAAGGGTGAGCAGTTCTTC
CASSFWGSGSRGKGEQFF
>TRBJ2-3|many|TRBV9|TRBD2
TGTGCCAGCAGCGCTAGCGGGAGCACAGATACGCAGTATTTT
CASSASGSTDTQYF
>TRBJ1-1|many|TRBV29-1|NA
TGCAGCGTTTTGAGGGACATGAACACTGAAGCTTTCTTT
CSVLRDMNTEAFF
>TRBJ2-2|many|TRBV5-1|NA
TGCGCCAGCAGCAACCTCCCACTAACAGGGTCCGGGGAGCTGTTTTTT
CASSNLPLTGSGELFF
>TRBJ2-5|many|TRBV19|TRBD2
TGTGCCACCAAACTAGCGGGAGTTGAGACCCAGTACTTC
CATKLAGVETQYF
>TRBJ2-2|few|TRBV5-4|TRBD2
TGTGCCAGCAGCCCAGGACTAGCGGGAGACACCGGGGAGCTGTTTTTT
CASSPGLAGDTGELFF
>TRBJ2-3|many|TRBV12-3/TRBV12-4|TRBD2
TGTGCCAGCAGTTTTAGACCGGGACTAGGGGGGTCGGTCGCGTGGGACCACCAGCAGTATTTT
CASSFRPGLGGSVAWDHQQYF
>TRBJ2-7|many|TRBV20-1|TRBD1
TGCAGTGCTTTCGGGGGACAGGGGGCTTACGAGCAGTACTTC
CSAFGGQGAYEQYF
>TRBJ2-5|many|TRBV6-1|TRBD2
TGTGCCAGCAGCCACCAAGCTAGCGGGAGAGAGACCCAGTACTTC
CASSHQASGRETQYF
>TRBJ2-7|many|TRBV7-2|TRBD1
TGTGCCAGCAGCTCGGGACAGGTATTTGGCTACGAGCAGTACTTC
CASSSGQVFGYEQYF
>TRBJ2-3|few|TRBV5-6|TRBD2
TGTGCCAGCAGCAGACTAGCGGGAGGGACCACCACAGATACGCAGTATTTT
CASSRLAGGTTTDTQYF
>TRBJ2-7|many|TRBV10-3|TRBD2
TGTGCCATCAGCTCTGGACTAGCGGGAGTGGGCCACGAGCAGTACTTC
CAISSGLAGVGHEQYF
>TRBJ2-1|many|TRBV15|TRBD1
TGTGCCACCAGCACCCGAGGGGGCAGCTCCTACAATGAGCAGTTCTTC
CATSTRGGSSYNEQFF
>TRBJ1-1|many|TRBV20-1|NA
TGCAGTGCTAGAACGGGGAACACTGAAGCTTTCTTT
CSARTGNTEAFF
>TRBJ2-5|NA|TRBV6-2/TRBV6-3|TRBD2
TGTGCCAGCAGGGCTAGCGGGTCGGAGACCCAGTACTTC
CASRASGSETQYF
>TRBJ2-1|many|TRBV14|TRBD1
TGTGCCAGCAGCCACCGAGGGGGCCGGACCCGCTACCAGTTCTTC
CASSHRGGRTRYQFF
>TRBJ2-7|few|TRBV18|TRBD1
TGTGCCAGCTCACCAGGGGACAGGGTCTCCGAGCAGTACTTC
CASSPGDRVSEQYF
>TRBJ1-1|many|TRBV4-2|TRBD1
TGTGCCAGCAGCCCCGACAGGGGATCCACTGAAGCTTTCTTT
CASSPDRGSTEAFF
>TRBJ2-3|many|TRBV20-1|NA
TGCAGTGCTGAACCCAGGCGTTTTAGCACAGATACGCAGTATTTT
CSAEPRRFSTDTQYF
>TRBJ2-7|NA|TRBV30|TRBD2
TGTGCCTGGAGTGTACGGACTAGCGGGGGGTTATGCGAGCAGTACTTC
CAWSVRTSGGLCEQYF
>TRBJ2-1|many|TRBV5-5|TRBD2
TGTGCCAGCAGCTTGGGCACTATAGCGGGAGGGAGCAATGAGCAGTTCTTC
CASSLGTIAGGSNEQFF
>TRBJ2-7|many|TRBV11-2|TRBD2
TGTGCCAGCAGCTTTCGCCCGGGACTAGCGGGAGTCACGAGCGAGCAGTACTTC
CASSFRPGLAGVTSEQYF
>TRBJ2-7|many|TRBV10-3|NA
TGTGCCATCAGTTTGAGAGGCGAGCAGTACTTC
CAISLRGEQYF
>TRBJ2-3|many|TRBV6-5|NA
TGTGCCAGCAGTTATGAGGGAGTAACAGATACGCAGTATTTT
CASSYEGVTDTQYF
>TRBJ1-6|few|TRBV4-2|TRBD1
TGTGCCAGCAGCAGCGAGGGACAGGGGAATTCACCCCTCCACTTT
CASSSEGQGNSPLHF
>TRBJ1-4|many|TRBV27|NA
TGTGCCAGCAGCCTGAGAAGAAATGAAAAACTGTTTTTT
CASSLRRNEKLFF
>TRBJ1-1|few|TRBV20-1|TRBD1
TGCAGTGCCCAAAAAATCGGACAGGGGACAGGGGTGACTGAAGCTTTCTTT
CSAQKIGQGTGVTEAFF
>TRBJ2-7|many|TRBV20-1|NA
TGCAGTGCTAGAGATCATCCATCCCGCTACGAGCAGTACTTC
CSARDHPSRYEQYF
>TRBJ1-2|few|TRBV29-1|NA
TGCAGCGTTGAAAAGGAGTGGAGGGGTGGCTACACCTTC
CSVEKEWRGGYTF
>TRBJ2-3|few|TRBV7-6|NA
TGTGCCAGCAGCTTAGTCGCGGGGACTAGCACAGATACGCAGTATTTT
CASSLVAGTSTDTQYF
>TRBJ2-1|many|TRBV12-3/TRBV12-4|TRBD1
TGTGCCAGCAGTCTTTCTCGGACAGGGCGGGTTGAGCAGTTCTTC
CASSLSRTGRVEQFF
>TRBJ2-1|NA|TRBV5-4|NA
TGTGCCAGCAGCTTGGCCTCGCGGGGCGCCTACAATGAGCAGTTCTTC
CASSLASRGAYNEQFF
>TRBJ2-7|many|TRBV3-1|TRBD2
TGTGCCAGCAGCCAAACCGGGAGGGACTACGAGCAGTACTTC
CASSQTGRDYEQYF
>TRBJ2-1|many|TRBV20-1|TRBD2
TGCAGTGCTAGAGATGGGGCTAGCGGGAGTAGCAATGAGCAGTTCTTC
CSARDGASGSSNEQFF
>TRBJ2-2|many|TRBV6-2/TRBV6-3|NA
TGTGCCAGCAGTTACGTGGGAGGTCCCACCGGGGAGCTGTTTTTT
CASSYVGGPTGELFF
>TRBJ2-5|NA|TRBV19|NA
TGTGCCAGTAGTAGGGTCAGGGACCAAGAGACCCAGTACTTC
CASSRVRDQETQYF
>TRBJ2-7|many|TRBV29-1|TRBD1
TGCAGCGTTAGGGGGCAGATCTACGAGCAGTACTTC
CSVRGQIYEQYF
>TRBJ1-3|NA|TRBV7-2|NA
TGTGCCAGCGGAAGCCTCTCTGGAAACACCATATATTTT
CASGSLSGNTIYF
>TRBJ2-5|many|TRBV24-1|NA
TGTGCCACCAGTGACCGTAAAGGGGCCGGGGAGACCCAGTACTTC
CATSDRKGAGETQYF
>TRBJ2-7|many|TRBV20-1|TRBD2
TGCAGTGCCCCTAGCGGGAGATACGAGCAGTACTTC
CSAPSGRYEQYF
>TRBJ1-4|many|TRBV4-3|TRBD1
TGCGCCAGCAGCCAAGATCGGCAGGGGGCAGGTCTGCGTGAAAAACTGTTTTTT
CASSQDRQGAGLREKLFF
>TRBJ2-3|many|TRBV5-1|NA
TGCGCCAGCAGAACCTCACAGGGTGTAGATACGCAGTATTTT
CASRTSQGVDTQYF
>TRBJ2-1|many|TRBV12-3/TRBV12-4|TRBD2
TGTGCCAGCGTCCCCCCTCTAGCGGAAAGTGCTGAGCAGTTCTTC
CASVPPLAESAEQFF
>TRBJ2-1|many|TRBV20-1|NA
TGCAGTGCTAGAGATCCGCGGCGGGCTTACAATGAGCAGTTCTTC
CSARDPRRAYNEQFF
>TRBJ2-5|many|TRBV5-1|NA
TGCGCCAGCAGCCCCTTTACCGGGGGACTAGAGACCCAGTACTTC
CASSPFTGGLETQYF
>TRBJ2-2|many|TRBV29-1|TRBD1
TGCAGCGCCGACAGGGGTGGGGTTTTCGGGGAGCTGTTTTTT
CSADRGGVFGELFF
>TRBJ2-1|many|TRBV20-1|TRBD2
TGCAGTGTTGGCGCGGCGGGAGCCGCCTACAATGAGCAGTTCTTC
CSVGAAGAAYNEQFF
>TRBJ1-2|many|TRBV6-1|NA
TGTGCCAGCAGTGCGCGCCTCCCCGGGGAAGGCTACACCTTC
CASSARLPGEGYTF
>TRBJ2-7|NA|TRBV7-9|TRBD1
TGTGCCAGCAGCCCAGGGGGCCGGACCTCCGAGCAGTACTTC
CASSPGGRTSEQYF
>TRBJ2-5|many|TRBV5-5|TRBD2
TGTGCCAGCACCCCGGGACTAGCGGGAGGTCAGGGTGTAGAGACCCAGTACTTC
CASTPGLAGGQGVETQYF
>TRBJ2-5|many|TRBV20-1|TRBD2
TGCAGTGCTAGAGAGGGGACTAGCGGACAAGAGACCCAGTACTTC
CSAREGTSGQETQYF
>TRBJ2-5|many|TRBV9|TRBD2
TGTGCCAGCAGCGCCCGGGAGGGTAAAGAGACCCAGTACTTC
CASSAREGKETQYF
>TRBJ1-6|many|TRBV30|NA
TGTGCCTGGAGTGTAGGCACGAGCAATTCACCCCTCCACTTT
CAWSVGTSNSPLHF
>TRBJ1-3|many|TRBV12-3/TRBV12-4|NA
TGTGCCAGCATTCGAAACACCATATATTTT
CASIRNTIYF
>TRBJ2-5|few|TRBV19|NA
TGTGCCAGTAGTATAGTGGGCAGCCCCGGCGAGACCCAGTACTTC
CASSIVGSPGETQYF